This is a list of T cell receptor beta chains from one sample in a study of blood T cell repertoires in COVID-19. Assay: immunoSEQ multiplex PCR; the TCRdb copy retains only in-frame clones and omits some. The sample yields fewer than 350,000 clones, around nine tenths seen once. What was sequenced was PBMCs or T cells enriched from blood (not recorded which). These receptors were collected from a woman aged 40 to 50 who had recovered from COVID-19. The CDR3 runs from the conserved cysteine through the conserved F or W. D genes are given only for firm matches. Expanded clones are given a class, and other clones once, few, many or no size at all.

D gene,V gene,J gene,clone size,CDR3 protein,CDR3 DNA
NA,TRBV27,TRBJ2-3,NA,CASSATDLSTDTQYF,TGTGCCAGCAGTGCCACAGACCTTAGCACAGATACGCAGTATTTT
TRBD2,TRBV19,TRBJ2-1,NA,CASRSLAGNEQFF,TGTGCCAGTAGAAGCCTAGCGGGTAATGAGCAGTTCTTC
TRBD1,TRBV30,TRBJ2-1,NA,CAWTEQGAYNEQFF,TGTGCCTGGACTGAACAGGGGGCCTACAATGAGCAGTTCTTC
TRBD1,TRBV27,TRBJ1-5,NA,CASSPHRGRGRYQPQHF,TGTGCCAGCAGTCCCCATCGCGGCAGGGGGCGATATCAGCCCCAGCATTTT
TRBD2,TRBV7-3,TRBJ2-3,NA,CASSFATSGVTDTQYF,TGTGCCAGCAGCTTTGCGACTAGCGGGGTAACAGATACGCAGTATTTT
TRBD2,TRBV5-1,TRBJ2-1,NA,CASSLPAQRGRSSYNEQFF,TGCGCCAGCAGCTTGCCCGCCCAGCGGGGTCGTAGTTCCTACAATGAGCAGTTCTTC
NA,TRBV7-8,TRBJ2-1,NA,CASSLGVGAGNNEQFF,TGTGCCAGCAGCTTAGGCGTAGGGGCGGGAAACAATGAGCAGTTCTTC
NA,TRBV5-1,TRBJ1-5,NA,CASSLGHNQPQHF,TGCGCCAGCAGCTTGGGACACAATCAGCCCCAGCATTTT
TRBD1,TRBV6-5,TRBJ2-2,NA,CASSYSTGPTGELFF,TGTGCCAGCAGTTACTCGACAGGGCCCACCGGGGAGCTGTTTTTT
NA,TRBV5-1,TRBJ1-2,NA,CASSLGAGYYGYTF,TGCGCCAGCAGCTTGGGGGCCGGCTACTATGGCTACACCTTC
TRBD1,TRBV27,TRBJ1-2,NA,CASSLNPGQGSRGYTF,TGTGCCAGCAGCCTAAATCCCGGACAGGGATCTCGTGGCTACACCTTC
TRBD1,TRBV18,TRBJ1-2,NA,CASSPDRENYGYTF,TGTGCCAGCTCACCAGACAGGGAAAACTATGGCTACACCTTC
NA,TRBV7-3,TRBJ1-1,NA,CASSLNTGNTEAFF,TGTGCCAGCAGCTTAAACACAGGGAACACTGAAGCTTTCTTT
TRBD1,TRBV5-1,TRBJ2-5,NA,CASSRDRAQETQYF,TGCGCCAGCAGCAGGGACAGGGCCCAAGAGACCCAGTACTTC
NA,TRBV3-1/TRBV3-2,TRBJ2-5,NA,CASSQDLGRVQETQYF,TGTGCCAGCAGCCAAGACCTAGGGCGGGTCCAAGAGACCCAGTACTTC
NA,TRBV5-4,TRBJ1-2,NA,CASSPASGGGYGYTF,TGTGCCAGCAGCCCCGCCAGTGGGGGGGGGTATGGCTACACCTTC
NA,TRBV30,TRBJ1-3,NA,CAWKLFSGNTIYF,TGTGCCTGGAAGCTTTTCTCTGGAAACACCATATATTTT
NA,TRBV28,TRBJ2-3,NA,CASSLQASGYQYF,TGTGCCAGCAGTTTACAGGCCAGCGGATATCAGTATTTT
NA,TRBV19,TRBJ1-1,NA,CASRRAQASNMNTEAFF,TGTGCCTCCAGGAGGGCCCAGGCGAGTAACATGAACACTGAAGCTTTCTTT
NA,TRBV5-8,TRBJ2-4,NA,CASSLEVQTKNIQYF,TGTGCCAGCAGCTTGGAAGTCCAGACCAAAAACATTCAGTACTTC
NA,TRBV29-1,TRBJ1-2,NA,CSVDWQDYGYTF,TGCAGCGTTGACTGGCAGGACTATGGCTACACCTTC
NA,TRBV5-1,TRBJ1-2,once,CASSLTSGNYGYTF,TGCGCCAGCAGCTTGACTTCGGGAAACTATGGCTACACCTTC
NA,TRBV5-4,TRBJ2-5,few,CASSDLGGQETQYF,TGTGCCAGCAGTGATCTAGGGGGACAAGAGACCCAGTACTTC
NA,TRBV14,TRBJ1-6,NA,CASSQDSRQGSPLHF,TGTGCCAGCAGCCAAGATAGCCGCCAGGGTTCACCCCTCCACTTT
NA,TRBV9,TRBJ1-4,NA,CASSGQNNEKLFF,TGTGCCAGCAGCGGGCAGAATAATGAAAAACTGTTTTTT
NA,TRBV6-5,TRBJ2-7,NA,CASRRDSGREQYF,TGTGCCAGCAGGCGGGACAGCGGTCGGGAGCAGTACTTC
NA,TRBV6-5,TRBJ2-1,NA,CASSFGIPHNYNEQFF,TGTGCCAGCAGTTTCGGGATTCCACACAACTACAATGAGCAGTTCTTC
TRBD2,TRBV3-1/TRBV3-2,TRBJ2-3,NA,CASSQDLPRLAGSGTDTQYF,TGTGCCAGCAGCCAAGATCTCCCCAGACTAGCGGGAAGTGGCACAGATACGCAGTATTTT
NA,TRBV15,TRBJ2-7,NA,CATSRDRQYEQYF,TGTGCCACCAGCAGAGATCGACAATACGAGCAGTACTTC
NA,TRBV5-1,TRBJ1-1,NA,CASSPRGNTEAFF,TGCGCCAGCAGCCCCCGGGGAAACACTGAAGCTTTCTTT
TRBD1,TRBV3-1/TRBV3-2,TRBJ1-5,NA,CASSPGTGSGQPQHF,TGTGCCAGCAGCCCCGGGACAGGGTCAGGTCAGCCCCAGCATTTT
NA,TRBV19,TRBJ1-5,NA,CASSATGFQPQHF,TGTGCCAGTAGTGCCACAGGGTTCCAGCCCCAGCATTTT
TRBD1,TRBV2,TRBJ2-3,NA,CASGTGGGTDTQYF,TGTGCCAGCGGGACAGGGGGCGGCACAGATACGCAGTATTTT
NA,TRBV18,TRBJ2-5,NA,CASSGDTQETQYF,TGTGCCAGCTCTGGGGACACCCAAGAGACCCAGTACTTC
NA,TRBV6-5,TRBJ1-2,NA,CASSYSIPGRSYGYTF,TGTGCCAGCAGTTACTCTATCCCAGGGCGATCATATGGCTACACCTTC
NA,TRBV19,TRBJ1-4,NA,CASRVQATNEKLFF,TGTGCCAGTAGGGTACAGGCAACTAATGAAAAACTGTTTTTT
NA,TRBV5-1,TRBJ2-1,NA,CASSSPTGISGQYNEQFF,TGCGCCAGCAGTAGTCCGACGGGTATAAGCGGCCAGTACAATGAGCAGTTCTTC